These T cell receptor beta chains were read from a single sample in a study of T cell repertoires in aging, cancer and after chemotherapy. MiXCR was run by TCRdb on the multiplex PCR reads, yielding one entry per CDR3 protein. The sample gives under 9,500 distinct CDR3 sequences, less than 55% of which show up once; 20% is in the top ten. The sample was blood. Receptors originate from a human donor in good health. CDR3s include the opening cysteine and the closing phenylalanine or tryptophan. A D gene is named only where the DNA matches it firmly. Rows give clone size only sometimes, using once, few, many, or a class for an expanded clone.

V: TRBV6-1; size: large; D: TRBD1; J: TRBJ2-3; DNA: TGTGCCAGCGCCCCCCAGGGGGACACAGATACGCAGTATTTT; CDR3: CASAPQGDTDTQYF
V: TRBV6-5; size: .; D: .; J: TRBJ1-5; DNA: TGTGCCAGCAGGATCTCGGGGCACCAGCCCCAGCATTTT; CDR3: CASRISGHQPQHF
V: TRBV6-2/TRBV6-3; size: few; D: .; J: TRBJ2-3; DNA: TGTGCCAGCAGTCCCGCCCAGGTGGCGGATACGCAGTATTTT; CDR3: CASSPAQVADTQYF
V: TRBV18; size: .; D: TRBD1; J: TRBJ2-1; DNA: TGTGCCAGCTCGGGACAGGGGTCCTACAATGAGCAGTTCTTC; CDR3: CASSGQGSYNEQFF
V: TRBV28; size: .; D: .; J: TRBJ2-7; DNA: TGTGCCAGCAGTTCCCCACAAGAGCAGTACTTC; CDR3: CASSSPQEQYF
V: TRBV12-3/TRBV12-4; size: .; D: TRBD2; J: TRBJ2-1; DNA: TGTGCCAGCAGGTGGGCGGGAGAGGCGGAGCAGTTCTTC; CDR3: CASRWAGEAEQFF
V: TRBV14; size: once; D: .; J: TRBJ2-7; DNA: TGTGCCAGCAGCCAAGGGGGTTACAACGCCGAGCAGTACTTC; CDR3: CASSQGGYNAEQYF
V: TRBV6-1; size: few; D: TRBD1; J: TRBJ1-5; DNA: TGTGCCAGCAGCGCCCTTCGACAGGGTGGTCAGCCCCAGCATTTT; CDR3: CASSALRQGGQPQHF
V: TRBV6-5; size: .; D: TRBD1; J: TRBJ1-5; DNA: TGTGCCAGCAGTCCCGGGACAGGGAGTCAGCCCCAGCATTTT; CDR3: CASSPGTGSQPQHF
V: TRBV24-1; size: .; D: TRBD2; J: TRBJ2-1; DNA: TGTGCCACCAGTGATCGGTCGGGAGGGCCGCGGAATGAGCAGTTCTTC; CDR3: CATSDRSGGPRNEQFF
V: TRBV18; size: .; D: .; J: TRBJ1-2; DNA: TGTGCCAGCTCACCACGTACAGAACAAGCTAACTATGGCTACACCTTC; CDR3: CASSPRTEQANYGYTF
V: TRBV7-2; size: .; D: TRBD1; J: TRBJ2-1; DNA: TGTGCCAGCAGCCGGGACAGATCCTACAATGAGCAGTTCTTC; CDR3: CASSRDRSYNEQFF
V: TRBV12-3/TRBV12-4; size: few; D: TRBD2; J: TRBJ2-7; DNA: TGTGCCAGCAGTTCCGTCGGGGGGTCGACCTACGAGCAGTACTTC; CDR3: CASSSVGGSTYEQYF
V: TRBV20-1; size: .; D: .; J: TRBJ2-1; DNA: TGCAGTGCTCCCAAAGCCTCAGCGGTTCCTTACAATGAGCAGTTCTTC; CDR3: CSAPKASAVPYNEQFF
V: TRBV6-5; size: few; D: TRBD1; J: TRBJ1-5; DNA: TGTGCCAGCAGTTCAGGGGGCAGGCAGCCCCAGCATTTT; CDR3: CASSSGGRQPQHF
V: TRBV12-3/TRBV12-4; size: few; D: .; J: TRBJ1-5; DNA: TGTGCCAGCAGTTTAAGGGCCCCGGGGCAGCCCCAGCATTTT; CDR3: CASSLRAPGQPQHF
V: TRBV6-2/TRBV6-3; size: .; D: TRBD2; J: TRBJ2-7; DNA: TGTGCCAGCAGTTACGAGAGGGGTCCTAGCGGTCAACCGGACGAGCAGTACTTC; CDR3: CASSYERGPSGQPDEQYF
V: TRBV6-1; size: few; D: .; J: TRBJ1-2; DNA: TGTGCCAGCAGAGGGGGAGATGAGTCGGATGGCTACACCTTC; CDR3: CASRGGDESDGYTF
V: TRBV5-6; size: .; D: .; J: TRBJ2-6; DNA: TGTGCCAGCAGCTTCGATCGGTGGGGGGCCACTCTCTCTGGGGCCAACGTCCTGACTTTC; CDR3: CASSFDRWGATLSGANVLTF
V: TRBV30; size: few; D: .; J: TRBJ2-5; DNA: TGTGCCTGGAGAGTTCCAGGTACAGAGACCCAGTACTTC; CDR3: CAWRVPGTETQYF
V: TRBV5-4; size: .; D: .; J: TRBJ2-7; DNA: TGTGCCAGCAGCCCTGGGAACCCGGAGGTAGGGTACGAGCAGTACTTC; CDR3: CASSPGNPEVGYEQYF
V: TRBV30; size: .; D: TRBD1; J: TRBJ1-1; DNA: TGTGCCTGGAGTGGGACAGGGGAAAATGAAGCTTTCTTT; CDR3: CAWSGTGENEAFF
V: TRBV27; size: .; D: .; J: TRBJ2-7; DNA: TGTGCCAGCAGTCCCGCGGCTAGCGCGTTATCCTACGAGCAGTACTTC; CDR3: CASSPAASALSYEQYF
V: TRBV10-3; size: .; D: .; J: TRBJ1-1; DNA: TGTGCCATCAGTGAGCGAGGAGGGAGCACTGAAGCTTTCTTT; CDR3: CAISERGGSTEAFF
V: TRBV6-1; size: .; D: TRBD2; J: TRBJ2-1; DNA: TGTGCCAGCAGTGAATGGGGCGGGAGAACCTACAATGAGCAGTTCTTC; CDR3: CASSEWGGRTYNEQFF
V: TRBV6-6; size: few; D: TRBD2; J: TRBJ2-1; DNA: TGTGCCAGCAGTTTACAGGGCTTAGCGGGAGGTGATGAGCAGTTCTTC; CDR3: CASSLQGLAGGDEQFF
V: TRBV19; size: few; D: TRBD2; J: TRBJ2-7; DNA: TGTGCCAGTAGTCTGACTAGCGGGAGGCAATACGAGCAGTACTTC; CDR3: CASSLTSGRQYEQYF
V: TRBV12-3/TRBV12-4; size: few; D: TRBD2; J: TRBJ2-1; DNA: TGTGCCAGCAGTTTAGTGGCTAGCGGGGACAATGAGCAGTTCTTC; CDR3: CASSLVASGDNEQFF
V: TRBV30; size: few; D: .; J: TRBJ1-2; DNA: TGTGCCTGGAGTGTACTGGACACTACTAACTATGGCTACACCTTC; CDR3: CAWSVLDTTNYGYTF
V: TRBV12-3/TRBV12-4; size: once; D: TRBD2; J: TRBJ2-1; DNA: TGTGCCAGCAGTCCCCCCGGGACTAGAGTTGGTGAGCAGTTCTTC; CDR3: CASSPPGTRVGEQFF
V: TRBV19; size: .; D: TRBD2; J: TRBJ2-3; DNA: TGTGCCAGCGAAGGACTAGCGGGGACCAGAGATACGCAGTATTTT; CDR3: CASEGLAGTRDTQYF
V: TRBV6-5; size: .; D: .; J: TRBJ2-3; DNA: TGTGCCAGCAGGGATACAGATACGCAGTATTTT; CDR3: CASRDTDTQYF
V: TRBV30; size: few; D: .; J: TRBJ1-5; DNA: TGTGCCTGGAGCTCCAATAGCAATCAGCCCCAGCATTTT; CDR3: CAWSSNSNQPQHF
V: TRBV30; size: .; D: TRBD1; J: TRBJ2-1; DNA: TGTGCCTGGAGTACCGGGACAGGGGGACCGAATGTCCAGTTCTTC; CDR3: CAWSTGTGGPNVQFF
V: TRBV29-1; size: .; D: .; J: TRBJ2-5; DNA: TGCAGCGCCGGACAGAGAGGCCAAGAGACCCAGTACTTC; CDR3: CSAGQRGQETQYF
V: TRBV6-5; size: .; D: TRBD2; J: TRBJ2-1; DNA: TGTGCCAGCAGTCTAGCGGGAGGGGACGAGCAGTTCTTC; CDR3: CASSLAGGDEQFF
V: TRBV6-1; size: .; D: TRBD1; J: TRBJ2-7; DNA: TGTGCCAGCAGTGTGACAGGGGGAAGCTCCTACGAGCAGTACTTC; CDR3: CASSVTGGSSYEQYF
V: TRBV12-3/TRBV12-4; size: .; D: TRBD2; J: TRBJ2-3; DNA: TGTGCTAGTGGTCCGGGACTAGGAACAGATACGCAGTATTTT; CDR3: CASGPGLGTDTQYF
V: TRBV20-1; size: .; D: TRBD2; J: TRBJ2-3; DNA: TGCAGTGCGACCGGGGGGGCCGGAGCAGATACGCAGTATTTT; CDR3: CSATGGAGADTQYF
V: TRBV6-1; size: .; D: TRBD1; J: TRBJ2-3; DNA: TGTGCCAGCATCCTGACAGGGAGCACAGATACGCAGTATTTT; CDR3: CASILTGSTDTQYF
V: TRBV6-1; size: .; D: .; J: TRBJ1-1; DNA: TGTGCCAGCCGACCTACAGGGCGGGGGCCTGAAGCTTTCTTT; CDR3: CASRPTGRGPEAFF
V: TRBV29-1; size: .; D: .; J: TRBJ1-3; DNA: TGCAGCGGGAAGGAGGGGGGCTCTGGAAACACCATATATTTT; CDR3: CSGKEGGSGNTIYF
V: TRBV5-4; size: .; D: .; J: TRBJ1-4; DNA: TGTGCCAGCAGCTTCTCCGGGACTGGAGGTGGAAAACTGTTTTTT; CDR3: CASSFSGTGGGKLFF
V: TRBV11-1; size: .; D: .; J: TRBJ2-7; DNA: TGTGCCAGCAGCTTAGGAGCCGGGCAGGGGCTGAGCTCCTACGAGCAGTACTTC; CDR3: CASSLGAGQGLSSYEQYF
V: TRBV20-1; size: .; D: .; J: TRBJ2-1; DNA: TGCAGTGCTAGGGTTGGATACAATGAGCAGTTCTTC; CDR3: CSARVGYNEQFF
V: TRBV15; size: few; D: .; J: TRBJ2-1; DNA: TGTGCCACCAGCGTTACTGGCGGAACAGAGCAGTTCTTC; CDR3: CATSVTGGTEQFF